A single sample is the source of the 17 T cell receptor beta chains below, sequenced in a study of immune characterization of retroperitoneal liposarcoma. TCRdb re-called the PCR reads through MiXCR, storing one row per CDR3 protein. This sample has 2,000 to 2,500 distinct CDR3 sequences, with about 50% found just once. Specimen: tumor tissue. Receptors originate from a female donor with retroperitoneal liposarcoma.

The rearrangement uses TRBV6-1 and TRBJ2-5, with D perhaps TRBD1 (7 bases). The V end lost 2 bases, the J end lost 5 bases, and 24 bases lay between the germline ends. Germline CDR1 is MNHNS and CDR2 is SASEGT. The CDR3 is 18 amino acids. This CDR3 reads CASSELRRGRPGFETQYF. The CDR3 DNA is TGTGCCAGCAGTGAACTAAGGAGGGGGCGCCCAGGGTTTGAGACCCAGTACTTC.

Comment on this clonotype: A single base separates this from a much larger clone, so it may be a read error. The J gene is TRBJ2-5, the V gene TRBV7-8; 7 bases fit TRBD1. The DNA end is a closer match to TRBJ2-7, so the J assignment may be wrong. CDR1 and CDR2 from the germline V gene are SGHVS and FQNEAQ. CDR3 length: 15 amino acids. CDR3 sequence (DNA): TGTGCCAGCAGCTCCCTCGCCGACAGGGCCCACGAGCAGTACTTC. Its protein is CASSSLADRAHEQYF.

The genes are TRBV11-1 and TRBJ2-1; 7 bases line up with TRBD2. The junction had 11 bases not matched to a gene; V was cut back by 5 bases and J by 13 bases. Germline-derived CDR1 and CDR2 are SGHAT and FQDESV (reference sequence). The length of the CDR3 is 13 residues. DNA of the CDR3: TGTGCCAGCAGCGTCCTAGCGGAAGAGACCCAGTTCTTC. As protein: CASSVLAEETQFF.

This clonotype is labeled medium-sized. The chain carries TRBV6-1 and TRBJ2-2; 10 bases align to TRBD1. This CDR3 has 16 amino acids. V shed 4 bases, J shed 6 bases, and the junction held 8 bases outside the gene matches. Per the germline V gene, CDR1 is MNHNS and CDR2 is SASEGT. Written as DNA, the CDR3 is TGTGCCAGCAGTGGATCCGGGACAGGGGTATCCGGGGAGCTGTTTTTT. Translating it yields CASSGSGTGVSGELFF.

In this sample, this clonotype turned up a few times. This chain uses TRBV6-6 with TRBJ2-1; TRBD1 aligns across 7 bases. With the DNA end fitting TRBJ2-5 better, the J assignment may be wrong. The CDR3 consists of 14 residues. From germline, CDR1 is MNHNY and CDR2 SVGAGI (reference sequence). CDR3 DNA sequence: TGTGCCAGCAGTCCGATTGGGACAGAAGAGACCCAGTACTTC. Protein product: CASSPIGTEETQYF.

Written as DNA, the CDR3 is TGTGCCAGCAGCCCCTGGACTAGCGGGACTGAGCAGTTCTTC. Amino acids: CASSPWTSGTEQFF. This chain joins TRBV7-2 and TRBJ2-1; 12 nucleotides agree with TRBD2. The J segment lost 9 bases and the V segment lost 5 bases, leaving 5 bases of the junction unmatched. CDR1 and CDR2 from the germline V gene are SGHTA and FQGNSA. CDR3 size: 14 residues. The full variable domain, its missing parts supplied by reference TRBV7-2 and TRBJ2-1, is GAGVSQSPSNKVTEKGKDVELRCDPISGHTALYWYRQSLGQGLEFLIYFQGNSAPDKSGLPSDRFSAERTGGSVSTLTIQRTQQEDSAVYLCASSPWTSGTEQFFGPGTRLTVL.

This clonotype has just a few counts. The chain is built from TRBV6-1 and TRBJ2-1; 9 bases agree with TRBD2. With the DNA end fitting TRBJ2-7 better, the J assignment may be wrong. This CDR3 has 18 amino acids. Per germline, CDR1 MNHNS and CDR2 SASEGT. The CDR3 DNA follows: TGTGCCAGCAGTGAAGGTCAGGTGTGGGCTAGCGGGAAGAATGAGCAGTACTTC. Its protein is CASSEGQVWASGKNEQYF.

This clonotype was observed a single time. Likely a read error: the CDR3 ends without its conserved phenylalanine or tryptophan. The V and J genes are TRBV6-1 and TRBJ2-1, with 11 nucleotides matching TRBD2. Germline values: CDR1 MNHNS, CDR2 SASEGT. The V and J ends lost 11 bases and 3 bases, in that order; junction bases with no gene match: 3. This CDR3 has 13 residues. This CDR3 is CACLAGGYNEQFL. The CDR3 DNA reads as TGTGCCTGCCTAGCGGGAGGCTACAATGAGCAGTTCTTA.

The V gene is TRBV6-6, the J gene TRBJ2-3, with 7 bases aligning to TRBD1. After removal of 6 bases from V and 0 bases from J, the junction contained 12 bases not matched to a gene. Germline V gene lookup returns CDR1 MNHNY and CDR2 SVGAGI (reference sequence). The CDR3 is 17 amino acids. CDR3 protein: CASSSDRDISSTDTQYF. DNA of the CDR3: TGTGCCAGCAGCTCCGACAGGGACATATCTAGCACAGATACGCAGTATTTT.

The chain is built from TRBV27 and TRBJ1-2, with 9 nucleotides matching TRBD1. Germline CDR1 and CDR2: MNHEY and SMNVEV (reference sequence). The length of the CDR3 is 12 residues. With V trimmed by 6 bases and J by 7 bases, 3 bases remained unmatched. CDR3 protein: CASRTGGSGYTF. The CDR3 DNA sequence: TGTGCCAGCAGGACAGGGGGGTCTGGCTACACCTTC.

This clonotype has just a few counts. This chain joins TRBV7-2 and TRBJ2-2; D not resolved. The CDR3 runs to 13 residues. V was shortened by 2 bases and J by 6 bases, with 7 bases between the two germline ends. Germline lookup yields CDR1 SGHTA and CDR2 FQGNSA. CDR3 coding DNA: TGTGCCAGCAGCTTAATGTTGTCCGGGGAGCTGTTTTTT. It translates to CASSLMLSGELFF.

The chain links TRBV6-1 to TRBJ1-2; tentative D call: TRBD1 (6 bases). The CDR3 loop spans 15 amino acids. Trimming removed 6 bases at V and 6 bases at J, with 20 bases between. Germline V gives CDR1 MNHNS, CDR2 SASEGT. CDR3 loop: CASSRKKDSPDGYTF. As DNA, the CDR3 is TGTGCCAGCAGCCGTAAAAAGGACAGCCCCGATGGCTACACCTTC.

This clonotype appeared once. This chain connects TRBV10-1 to TRBJ2-3; D is unclear. Germline CDR1 is WNHNN and CDR2 is SYGVQD (reference sequence). V was clipped by 2 bases and J by 1 base, with 7 bases between them. The CDR3 contains 14 residues. The CDR3 nucleotides read TGCGCCAGCAGTGAGGGTATAGGCACAGATACGCAGTATTTT. This translates into CASSEGIGTDTQYF.

In this sample, this clonotype is large. The gene calls are TRBV6-1 and TRBJ2-5; D ambiguous. Germline V lookup: CDR1 MNHNS, CDR2 SASEGT. V lost 6 bases to trimming and J lost 2 bases, with 10 bases between them. The CDR3 length is 13 residues. In DNA form, the CDR3 reads TGTGCCAGCAGCGCCTCCCTTCAAGAGACCCAGTACTTC. Amino acid sequence: CASSASLQETQYF.

This clonotype occurred a few times. This chain uses TRBV25-1 with TRBJ2-1, with D possibly being TRBD2 (5 bases). The V end was cut by 2 bases, the J end by 4 bases, with 12 bases between. The CDR3 sequence is 15 residues long. The germline V gene encodes CDR1 MGHDK and CDR2 SYGVNS. CDR3 amino acids: CASSERTTSYNEQFF. CDR3 coding DNA: TGTGCCAGCAGTGAACGCACTACTAGTTACAATGAGCAGTTCTTC.

Concerning this clonotype itself: A read error is possible here, since a much larger clone lies one base away. The chain recombines TRBV6-5 with TRBJ2-3; D is perhaps TRBD2 (6 bases). This CDR3 is built from 15 residues. Germline V CDR1 and CDR2: MNHEY, SVGAGI. The CDR3 reads CARSYRGGLTDTQYF. CDR3 nucleotide sequence: TGTGCCAGAAGTTACCGGGGAGGACTCACAGATACGCAGTATTTT.

CDR3 amino acids: CASSLGGRAHEQFF. In DNA, the CDR3 is TGTGCCAGCAGCTTAGGGGGGAGGGCGCACGAGCAGTTCTTC. This chain joins TRBV11-3 and TRBJ2-5; TRBD2 agrees at 7 bases. The J call may not be correct, given that the DNA end is closer to TRBJ2-1. Germline CDR1 SGHNT, CDR2 YENEEA. This CDR3 comprises 14 residues.